Listed here is a single T cell receptor beta chain. Its antigen is currently unknown. This sample stems from a study of beta chain features in type 1 diabetes. Findings of the study overall: Type 1 diabetes patients had moderately but significantly shorter TCRB CDR3s in all four CD4+ subsets. Healthy donors had naive, central memory and Treg TCRB repertoires that appeared less similar than those seen among patients.

The length of the CDR3 is 14 residues. CDR1 and CDR2 from the germline V gene are SEHNR and FQNEAQ (reference sequence). J lost 8 bases, V lost 5 bases, and 7 bases had no gene match. Expressed TCRB transcripts were sequenced after all isolated RNA was converted to cDNA. Libraries were prepared by immunoSEQ multiplex PCR; TCRdb keeps only in-frame clonotypes and omits some of them. There are 250,000 to 300,000 clones in the sample; 8% occur only once, and 0.9% to 1.2% lies in the top ten. The clonotype originates from a woman between 18 and 29 years old in good health. The chain carries TRBV7-9 and TRBJ1-4, with 8 bases aligning to TRBD1. Input material: central memory CD4+ T cells from blood. As DNA, the CDR3 is TGTGCCAGCAGCCGGACAGGGCTTCGGGAAAAACTGTTTTTT. The encoded protein is CASSRTGLREKLFF.